The 23 T cell receptor beta chains given below trace back to one sample, sequenced in a study of T cell responses to AZD1222 COVID-19 vaccine. Using immunoSEQ multiplex PCR, the repertoire was profiled, and TCRdb retains in-frame clones only, with some absent. Of tens of thousands of clones listed, about nine tenths are singletons. The specimen was peripheral blood, collected on day 0 of AZD1222 vaccination. All receptors come from an adult in good health.

The genes are TRBV5-1 and TRBJ2-3; possibly TRBD2 for D (6 bases). The CDR3 extends over 16 amino acids. V dropped 5 bases and J dropped 0 bases, with 16 bases sitting between them. Per the germline V gene, CDR1 is SGHRS and CDR2 is YFSETQ. CDR3 sequence: CASRPGTHASTDTQYF. CDR3 nucleotides: TGCGCCAGCAGACCCGGGACTCATGCTAGCACAGATACGCAGTATTTT.

The gene calls are TRBV6-2 or TRBV6-3 and TRBJ2-3; D may be TRBD2 (5 bases). From germline, CDR1 is MNHEY and CDR2 SVGEGT. The germline V and J ends were trimmed by 5 bases and 1 base, with 13 bases remaining between them. This CDR3 contains 15 residues. The CDR3 DNA reads as TGTGCCAGCAGTCACGGACTCTTTGGCACAGATACGCAGTATTTT. Translating it yields CASSHGLFGTDTQYF.

The V and J genes are TRBV10-2 and TRBJ1-1, with D unclear. CDR3 size: 13 residues. Germline CDR1 WSHSY, CDR2 SAAADI. The germline V and J ends were trimmed by 3 bases and 1 base, with 6 bases remaining between them. The CDR3 DNA is TGCGCCAGCAGTGAAACGGGGAACACTGAAGCTTTCTTT. Amino acids: CASSETGNTEAFF.

This rearrangement joins TRBV4-3 to TRBJ2-1; no firm D call. Trimming removed 0 bases at V and 5 bases at J, with 5 bases between. The germline V gene encodes CDR1 LGHNA and CDR2 YSLEER. This CDR3 is built from 13 residues. The CDR3 loop reads CASSQEVNNEQFF. CDR3 coding DNA: TGCGCCAGCAGCCAAGAAGTTAACAATGAGCAGTTCTTC.

V gene TRBV28 combines with J gene TRBJ2-5; D unclear. V gave up 6 bases and J gave up 2 bases, with 4 bases separating them. Per the germline V gene, CDR1 is MDHEN and CDR2 is SYDVKM. This CDR3 has 11 amino acids. This CDR3 reads CASSYQETQYF. The CDR3 DNA reads as TGTGCCAGCAGCTATCAAGAGACCCAGTACTTC.

The rearrangement joins TRBV19 to TRBJ1-3; the D gene is possibly TRBD1 (6 bases). The germline V gene has CDR1 LNHDA and CDR2 SQIVND (reference sequence). The V end lost 7 bases, the J end lost 0 bases, and 16 bases lay between the germline ends. The CDR3 runs 16 residues. The CDR3: CASTPRGQNSGNTIYF. DNA of the CDR3: TGTGCCAGTACCCCCCGAGGACAGAACTCTGGAAACACCATATATTTT.

The table lists this clone with a few counts. The rearrangement uses TRBV6-5 and TRBJ1-1, with 8 bases aligning to TRBD1. Germline V gene sequence: CDR1 MNHEY, CDR2 SVGAGI. The junction had 9 bases not matched to a gene; V was cut back by 4 bases and J by 5 bases. The CDR3 length is 15 residues. The DNA for the CDR3 is TGTGCCAGCAGTTCCCCCGGACAGGGCGGGACTGAAGCTTTCTTT. As protein: CASSSPGQGGTEAFF.

The chain uses TRBV7-6 and TRBJ2-2, with D possibly matching TRBD1 (5 bases). CDR1 is SGHVS, CDR2 FNYEAQ, per germline. The CDR3 consists of 13 residues. V was shortened by 6 bases and J by 3 bases, with 8 bases between the two germline ends. The CDR3 nucleotides read TGTGCCAGCAGAGACAGCTACACCGGGGAGCTGTTTTTT. Amino acid sequence: CASRDSYTGELFF.

This chain joins TRBV5-4 and TRBJ2-1, with D perhaps matching TRBD2 (5 bases). V was cut by 0 bases and J by 10 bases, with 11 bases left in between. Germline V gives CDR1 SGHNT, CDR2 YYREEE (reference sequence). CDR3 length: 13 amino acids. CDR3 nucleotides: TGTGCCAGCAGCTTGGACCGCTCGGGAGAGCAGTTCTTC. Amino acids: CASSLDRSGEQFF.

The genes are TRBV4-1 and TRBJ2-7, with D possibly matching TRBD2 (6 bases). This CDR3 has 17 amino acids. V gave up 0 bases and J gave up 2 bases, with 17 bases separating them. Germline assignment: CDR1 MGHRA and CDR2 YSYEKL. CDR3 nucleotides: TGCGCCAGCAGCCAAGAGATAGGGGACTTGGCCCCCTACGAGCAGTACTTC. This codes for CASSQEIGDLAPYEQYF.

The chain links TRBV4-3 to TRBJ1-1; D may be TRBD1 (6 bases). V lost 2 bases and J 4 bases, leaving 14 bases between the germline ends. The CDR3 spans 15 residues. The germline gives CDR1 LGHNA, CDR2 YSLEER. CDR3 sequence (DNA): TGCGCCAGCAGCCAACTAGGGGGAGTCGGCACTGAAGCTTTCTTT. Amino acids: CASSQLGGVGTEAFF.

The CDR3 DNA sequence: TGTGCCAGCAGCTCCGTTGGCGGGCAGGGCCACTATGGCTACACCTTC. Protein sequence: CASSSVGGQGHYGYTF. The chain is built from TRBV7-9 and TRBJ1-2; D is possibly TRBD1 (5 bases). Germline assignment: CDR1 SEHNR and CDR2 FQNEAQ (reference sequence). The CDR3 sequence is 16 residues long. The germline V and J ends were trimmed by 4 bases and 3 bases, with 18 bases remaining between them. The full variable domain, in which reference TRBV7-9 and TRBJ1-2 provide the parts outside the CDR3, is DTGVSQNPRHKITKRGQNVTFRCDPISEHNRLYWYRQTLGQGPEFLTYFQNEAQLEKSRLLSDRFSAERPKGSFSTLEIQRTEQGDSAMYLCASSSVGGQGHYGYTFGSGTRLTVV.

The chain employs TRBV29-1 and TRBJ2-5; TRBD2 agrees at 8 bases. Germline V lookup: CDR1 SQVTM, CDR2 ANQGSEA. V lost 7 bases to trimming and J lost 2 bases; unmatched junction nucleotides: 6. This CDR3 comprises 13 residues. CDR3 loop: CSGSGGRQETQYF. CDR3 DNA: TGCAGCGGAAGCGGGGGTCGGCAAGAGACCCAGTACTTC.

This clone has just a few counts. V gene TRBV6-2 or TRBV6-3 combines with J gene TRBJ1-2; D not certain. Germline-derived CDR1 and CDR2 are MNHEY and SVGEGT. This CDR3 contains 13 residues. V lost 2 bases, J lost 14 bases, and 18 bases lay in between. The CDR3 sequence is CASSYVGESPPTF. The CDR3 coding sequence is TGTGCCAGCAGTTACGTCGGGGAGTCCCCGCCTACCTTC.

Only one count was recorded for this clone. This chain connects TRBV2 to TRBJ2-7; D unclear. CDR3 size: 11 residues. Germline V lookup: CDR1 SNHLY, CDR2 FYNNEI. Trimming removed 2 bases from V and 5 bases from J, with 4 bases in between. The CDR3 region is CASSERNEQYF. CDR3 DNA: TGTGCCAGCAGTGAAAGAAACGAGCAGTACTTC.

The V call is TRBV7-8, the J call TRBJ1-5; no reliable D call. Trimming left V 4 bases short and J 1 base short, with 8 bases between. The CDR3 loop spans 14 amino acids. Germline CDR1 and CDR2: SGHVS and FQNEAQ. Here the CDR3 DNA reads TGTGCCAGCAGCTCACAGCAGAGCAATCAGCCCCAGCATTTT. Protein: CASSSQQSNQPQHF.

This clone showed up just a few times. The V and J genes are TRBV27 and TRBJ2-2; TRBD1 matches 9 bases. This CDR3 spans 19 amino acids. Per germline, CDR1 MNHEY and CDR2 SMNVEV (reference sequence). V trimming: 4 bases; J trimming: 3 bases; junction bases outside the gene matches: 15. CDR3 DNA sequence: TGTGCCAGCAGTTCTTTAGCCCTCCCGGGACAGGGATACACCGGGGAGCTGTTTTTT. It encodes CASSSLALPGQGYTGELFF.

The gene calls are TRBV5-6 and TRBJ2-5; TRBD1 might be the D (6 bases). The CDR3 consists of 16 residues. The V end lost 4 bases, the J end lost 1 base, and 17 bases lay between the germline ends. CDR1 and CDR2 from the germline V gene are SGHDT and YYEEEE. CDR3 sequence reads: CASSRMGQISQETQYF. The CDR3 nucleotides are TGTGCCAGCAGCCGTATGGGACAAATATCCCAAGAGACCCAGTACTTC.

The genes are TRBV19 and TRBJ1-5, with a possible D match to TRBD1 (5 bases). This CDR3 is built from 18 residues. Germline CDR1 reads LNHDA; CDR2 reads SQIVND (reference sequence). Trimming removed 3 bases from V and 2 bases from J, with 20 bases in between. The CDR3 DNA is TGTGCCAGTAGTATGGGGACCCGGGACGCAGGTCGCAATCAGCCCCAGCATTTT. This sequence encodes CASSMGTRDAGRNQPQHF. Using reference TRBV19 and TRBJ1-5 for the parts outside the CDR3, the full variable domain is DGGITQSPKYLFRKEGQNVTLSCEQNLNHDAMYWYRQDPGQGLRLIYYSQIVNDFQKGDIAEGYSVSREKKESFPLTVTSAQKNPTAFYLCASSMGTRDAGRNQPQHFGDGTRLSIL.

The rearrangement uses TRBV10-3 and TRBJ1-5; 9 nucleotides line up with TRBD1. In germline, CDR1 is ENHRY, CDR2 SYGVKD. With V trimmed by 4 bases and J by 11 bases, 9 bases remained unmatched. The CDR3 is 14 residues long. The CDR3 DNA is TGTGCCATCAGTGCGGACAGGGGAATAGTGGCCCAGCATTTT. It is translated as CAISADRGIVAQHF.

The gene calls are TRBV6-2 or TRBV6-3 and TRBJ2-1; D call uncertain. Trimming removed 3 bases from V and 5 bases from J, with 11 bases in between. Per the germline V gene, CDR1 is MNHEY and CDR2 is SVGEGT. The CDR3 runs to 14 residues. Written as DNA, the CDR3 is TGTGCCAGCAGTTATTACCCCGCGAACAATGAGCAGTTCTTC. Translation gives CASSYYPANNEQFF.

Only a few counts were recorded for this clone. The chain carries TRBV4-1 and TRBJ2-2, with no clear D. V was cut by 2 bases and J by 6 bases, with 10 bases left in between. The CDR3 extends over 14 amino acids. Germline V lookup: CDR1 MGHRA, CDR2 YSYEKL. The DNA for the CDR3 is TGCGCCAGCAGCCAATCTTGGTCGTCCGGGGAGCTGTTTTTT. Translated: CASSQSWSSGELFF.

The rearrangement joins TRBV11-3 to TRBJ2-2; D is uncertain. V dropped 1 base and J dropped 4 bases, with 7 bases sitting between them. CDR3 length: 14 residues. The germline V gene encodes CDR1 SGHNT and CDR2 YENEEA. The CDR3 DNA reads as TGTGCCAGCAGCTTAGGTGGGGTCACCGGGGAGCTGTTTTTT. Translated, it gives CASSLGGVTGELFF.